A selection of T cell receptor beta chains follows, all from one sample in a study of blood T cell repertoires in COVID-19. Method: immunoSEQ multiplex PCR; TCRdb's copy keeps in-frame clones and lacks some. The sample shows approximately 100,000 clones, approximately 84% of them seen only once. The sample taken for sequencing was peripheral blood. The source of these receptors is a woman older than 75 with acute or convalescent COVID-19. Both conserved end residues are part of each CDR3. D genes are given only for firm matches. Part of the rows lack a size; the others show once, few, many or a class for expanded clones.

J	D	V	size	CDR3	DNA
TRBJ1-6	TRBD1	TRBV27	NA	CASSMTGTASNSPLHF	TGTGCCAGCAGTATGACCGGGACAGCAAGTAATTCACCCCTCCACTTT
TRBJ2-7	TRBD1	TRBV19	NA	CASSTDRVTEQYF	TGTGCCAGTAGTACGGACAGGGTCACCGAGCAGTACTTC
TRBJ2-3	TRBD1	TRBV3-1/TRBV3-2	once	CASSGGQGASRTQYF	TGTGCCAGCAGCGGGGGACAGGGGGCGTCTCGTACGCAGTATTTT
TRBJ1-2	NA	TRBV25-1	NA	CASSEYNPPDGYTF	TGTGCCAGCAGTGAATATAATCCCCCCGATGGCTACACCTTC
TRBJ1-2	TRBD1	TRBV19	many	CASSIQGDYGYTF	TGTGCCAGTAGTATACAGGGGGACTATGGCTACACCTTC
TRBJ2-5	NA	TRBV21-1	NA	CASSKGRVGTSERETQYF	TGTGCCAGCAGCAAAGGGAGGGTCGGGACTAGCGAACGGGAGACCCAGTACTTC
TRBJ2-1	TRBD1	TRBV3-1/TRBV3-2	NA	CASSDRGVGEQFF	TGTGCCAGCAGCGACAGGGGGGTAGGTGAGCAGTTCTTC
TRBJ2-2	NA	TRBV6-5	NA	CASRTGTGELFF	TGTGCCAGCAGGACGGGCACCGGGGAGCTGTTTTTT
TRBJ1-2	NA	TRBV28	NA	CASSLMTEKLYGYTF	TGTGCCAGCAGTTTAATGACAGAGAAGCTCTATGGCTACACCTTC
TRBJ1-6	NA	TRBV3-1/TRBV3-2	NA	CASSQRSSYNSPLHF	TGTGCCAGCAGCCAGCGGAGCTCCTATAATTCACCCCTCCACTTT
TRBJ2-2	NA	TRBV12-5	once	CASGLPQGPGELFF	TGTGCTAGTGGTTTACCCCAGGGGCCCGGGGAGCTGTTTTTT
TRBJ1-1	NA	TRBV6-5	NA	CASSRRLEAFF	TGTGCCAGCAGCCGGAGACTTGAAGCTTTCTTT
TRBJ2-3	TRBD1	TRBV10-3	NA	CAILTGADTQYF	TGTGCCATCTTGACAGGGGCAGATACGCAGTATTTT
TRBJ2-7	NA	TRBV30	NA	CAWTWGPGTEQYF	TGTGCCTGGACCTGGGGGCCGGGGACCGAGCAGTACTTC
TRBJ2-3	TRBD2	TRBV28	NA	CASSLPASGTDTQYF	TGTGCCAGCAGTTTACCGGCTAGCGGTACAGATACGCAGTATTTT
TRBJ2-1	NA	TRBV24-1	NA	CATSAMRDSIGNEQFF	TGTGCCACCAGTGCCATGAGGGATTCGATTGGAAATGAGCAGTTCTTC
TRBJ2-3	NA	TRBV6-6	NA	CASSLRDTQYF	TGTGCCAGCAGTTTGAGGGATACGCAGTATTTT
TRBJ1-1	NA	TRBV5-4	NA	CASSLERGSAPEAFF	TGTGCCAGCAGCTTGGAACGGGGGAGTGCCCCTGAAGCTTTCTTT
TRBJ2-5	NA	TRBV18	NA	CASSPPSQETQYF	TGTGCCAGCTCACCCCCCAGTCAAGAGACCCAGTACTTC
TRBJ2-2	TRBD2	TRBV9	NA	CASSVALAGANTGELFF	TGTGCCAGCAGCGTAGCCTTAGCGGGGGCGAACACCGGGGAGCTGTTTTTT
TRBJ2-4	TRBD2	TRBV19	NA	CASSQTSGGQLAKNIQYF	TGTGCCAGTAGCCAAACTAGCGGGGGCCAGCTAGCCAAAAACATTCAGTACTTC
TRBJ1-5	NA	TRBV27	NA	CASSLTRDQPQHF	TGTGCCAGCAGTCTGACGAGGGATCAGCCCCAGCATTTT
TRBJ2-5	TRBD2	TRBV19	NA	CASSSGGPGGETQYF	TGTGCCAGTAGTTCGGGGGGTCCCGGGGGAGAGACCCAGTACTTC
TRBJ2-1	TRBD2	TRBV5-1	NA	CASSYRTSGYNEQFF	TGCGCCAGCAGCTATAGGACTAGCGGCTACAATGAGCAGTTCTTC
TRBJ2-5	TRBD2	TRBV15	NA	CATSRGSGGEETQYF	TGTGCCACCAGCAGGGGTAGCGGGGGGGAAGAGACCCAGTACTTC
TRBJ2-2	NA	TRBV19	NA	CASSIIPTRLGTGELFF	TGTGCCAGTAGTATTATCCCAACCAGGTTGGGCACCGGGGAGCTGTTTTTT
TRBJ1-4	NA	TRBV28	once	CASRGATNEKLFF	TGTGCCAGCAGAGGGGCAACTAATGAAAAACTGTTTTTT
TRBJ1-2	NA	TRBV3-1/TRBV3-2	NA	CASSQDLLGYTF	TGTGCCAGCAGCCAAGATCTCCTTGGCTACACCTTC
TRBJ2-3	NA	TRBV6-2/TRBV6-3	NA	CASSPGPLAPRTDTQYF	TGTGCCAGCAGTCCCGGGCCGCTAGCGCCTCGCACAGATACGCAGTATTTT
TRBJ1-1	NA	TRBV5-5	once	CASSFGLRDTEAFF	TGTGCCAGCAGCTTCGGCCTGAGGGACACTGAAGCTTTCTTT
TRBJ1-2	NA	TRBV6-5	NA	CASSWQGYGYTF	TGTGCCAGCAGTTGGCAGGGGTATGGCTACACCTTC
TRBJ1-2	TRBD1	TRBV19	few	CASTRDRLSADYGYTF	TGTGCCAGTACGAGGGACAGACTTTCAGCAGACTATGGCTACACCTTC
TRBJ2-1	TRBD1	TRBV28	NA	CASSSSRTGQFF	TGTGCCAGCAGTTCCTCGCGGACAGGGCAGTTCTTC
TRBJ2-5	NA	TRBV28	NA	CASSSGQHQETQYF	TGTGCCAGCAGTTCAGGACAGCACCAAGAGACCCAGTACTTC
TRBJ1-6	NA	TRBV6-1	once	CASSEFLGTAPYNSPLHF	TGTGCCAGCAGTGAATTTCTTGGGACTGCACCTTATAATTCACCCCTCCACTTT
TRBJ2-5	TRBD1	TRBV10-3	once	CAAGQGRETQYF	TGTGCCGCAGGACAGGGTAGGGAGACCCAGTACTTC
TRBJ1-4	TRBD1	TRBV2	NA	CASSEAGTGKLFF	TGTGCCAGCAGTGAAGCGGGGACAGGGAAACTGTTTTTT
TRBJ2-1	TRBD1	TRBV18	NA	CASSPRTGQAEQFF	TGTGCCAGCTCACCAAGGACAGGACAGGCGGAGCAGTTCTTC
TRBJ1-2	NA	TRBV2	NA	CASSPDINYGYTF	TGTGCCAGCAGTCCCGACATCAACTATGGCTACACCTTC
TRBJ1-5	NA	TRBV10-2	NA	CASSAVIYGNQPQHF	TGCGCCAGCAGTGCCGTGATCTACGGCAATCAGCCCCAGCATTTT
TRBJ1-2	NA	TRBV7-2	NA	CASSSRQANYGYTF	TGTGCCAGCAGCTCGAGACAAGCCAACTATGGCTACACCTTC
TRBJ1-4	NA	TRBV5-5	NA	CASSFQGEKLFF	TGTGCCAGCAGCTTCCAGGGCGAAAAACTGTTTTTT
TRBJ2-5	TRBD1	TRBV9	NA	CASSVEQGEETQYF	TGTGCCAGCAGCGTAGAGCAGGGGGAAGAGACCCAGTACTTC
TRBJ2-1	TRBD2	TRBV19	NA	CASSIASGGAYNEQFF	TGTGCCAGTAGTATAGCAAGCGGGGGGGCTTACAATGAGCAGTTCTTC
TRBJ1-2	TRBD1	TRBV19	few	CASTPGTGGNYGYTF	TGTGCCAGTACTCCCGGGACAGGGGGCAACTATGGCTACACCTTC
TRBJ2-5	NA	TRBV28	NA	CASRWQGRETQYF	TGTGCCAGCAGATGGCAGGGAAGAGAGACCCAGTACTTC
TRBJ1-3	TRBD1	TRBV18	few	CASSPTGTGSGNTIYF	TGTGCCAGCTCACCCACCGGGACAGGCTCTGGAAACACCATATATTTT
TRBJ2-3	TRBD1	TRBV9	once	CASSGTGGSNTQYF	TGTGCCAGCAGCGGGACAGGGGGGTCAAATACGCAGTATTTT
TRBJ2-3	NA	TRBV9	NA	CASSVELETDTQYF	TGTGCCAGCAGCGTTGAACTAGAGACAGATACGCAGTATTTT
TRBJ2-3	TRBD2	TRBV5-1	NA	CASSFGTSGGAVDTQYF	TGCGCCAGCAGCTTCGGGACTAGCGGGGGGGCCGTAGATACGCAGTATTTT
TRBJ1-2	NA	TRBV7-6	NA	CASSPWSGDSSGYTF	TGTGCCAGCAGCCCGTGGAGCGGGGATTCCTCTGGCTACACCTTC
TRBJ2-5	TRBD2	TRBV7-2	NA	CASSLARTSGGRKYF	TGTGCCAGCAGCTTAGCGAGGACTAGCGGGGGCAGAAAGTACTTC